What follows are 28 T cell receptor beta chains derived from one specimen sequenced in a study of shared clonotypes between healthy human individuals. Profiled with immunoSEQ multiplex PCR; TCRdb holds only in-frame clones, not every one. This sample has over 850,000 clones, with 75% to 80% found just once. The material sequenced was memory CD4+ T cells from PBMCs. Subset of the sample: CD45RA-negative fraction. These TCRs come from a man younger than 30 in good health. Some clones in this sample may be carry-over from other donors' samples.

The chain couples TRBV9 to TRBJ2-7, with TRBD1 matching over 8 bases. Unmatched junction bases numbered 2, after V lost 1 base and J lost 2 bases. The CDR3 is 14 amino acids. In germline, CDR1 is SGDLS, CDR2 YYNGEE. CDR3 bases: TGTGCCAGCAGCGTACGGGACAGGACCTACGAGCAGTACTTC. This gives the protein CASSVRDRTYEQYF.

The chain combines TRBV5-6 with TRBJ2-5; TRBD1 agrees at 10 bases. Germline V lookup: CDR1 SGHDT, CDR2 YYEEEE. The CDR3 contains 15 residues. V was pared by 1 base and J by 6 bases, with 6 bases of the junction left unmatched. The CDR3 reads CASSLSGQGGKTQYF. The CDR3 DNA follows: TGTGCCAGCAGCTTGTCTGGACAGGGGGGGAAGACCCAGTACTTC. Full variable domain (rest looked up from reference TRBV5-6 and TRBJ2-5): DAGVTQSPTHLIKTRGQQVTLRCSPKSGHDTVSWYQQALGQGPQFIFQYYEEEERQRGNFPDRFSGHQFPNYSSELNVNALLLGDSALYLCASSLSGQGGKTQYFGPGTRLLVL.

For this clone: Other DNA sequences of this sample code for an identical CDR3. The chain couples TRBV18 to TRBJ2-5; D is unresolved. V gave up 3 bases and J gave up 2 bases, with 7 bases separating them. From germline, CDR1 is KGHSH and CDR2 LQKENI. This CDR3 comprises 13 residues. CDR3 region: CASSPGRQETQYF. The CDR3 nucleotides are TGTGCCAGCTCACCCGGCAGGCAAGAGACCCAGTACTTC. The full variable domain, its missing parts supplied by reference TRBV18 and TRBJ2-5, is NAGVMQNPRHLVRRRGQEARLRCSPMKGHSHVYWYRQLPEEGLKFMVYLQKENIIDESGMPKERFSAEFPKEGPSILRIQQVVRGDSAAYFCASSPGRQETQYFGPGTRLLVL.

As regards this clone: Other DNA sequences in this sample translate to the same CDR3. This sequence joins TRBV11-3 and TRBJ2-3, with unresolved D. The CDR3 length is 13 residues. Germline V gene sequence: CDR1 SGHNT, CDR2 YENEEA. Trimming stripped 0 bases from V and 1 base from J, with 2 bases between. The CDR3 loop reads CASSLEGTDTQYF. Here the CDR3 DNA reads TGTGCCAGCAGCTTAGAAGGCACAGATACGCAGTATTTT.

J is TRBJ1-2 and V is TRBV19; a weak D match, TRBD1 (5 bases). The CDR3 is 13 residues long. V was shortened by 3 bases and J by 7 bases, with 12 bases between the two germline ends. From germline, CDR1 is LNHDA and CDR2 SQIVND (reference sequence). CDR3 sequence: CASSIPRAPGYTF. Here the CDR3 DNA reads TGTGCCAGTAGTATCCCCAGGGCTCCTGGCTACACCTTC.

Notes on this clone: This could be a read error, since a much larger clone is one nucleotide away. The same CDR3 arises from other DNA sequences in this sample as well. The chain couples TRBV2 to TRBJ2-3; D gene uncertain. Per the germline V gene, CDR1 is SNHLY and CDR2 is FYNNEI. This CDR3 has 12 residues. Trimming shortened V by 0 bases and J by 6 bases, and 4 bases separated the two germline ends. The CDR3 bases are TGTGCCAGCAGTGAAGCGCGGGATACGCAGTATTTT. It is translated as CASSEARDTQYF.

This chain connects TRBV7-6 to TRBJ1-4; possible D gene TRBD1, 6 bases. Germline CDR1 SGHVS, CDR2 FNYEAQ. The CDR3 consists of 14 residues. Trimming stripped 5 bases from V and 8 bases from J, with 15 bases between. CDR3: CASSPKQGGEKLFF. In nucleotides, the CDR3 is TGTGCCAGCAGCCCAAAACAGGGTGGGGAAAAACTGTTTTTT.

V usage is TRBV15 and J usage is TRBJ1-5; 7 bases match TRBD1. V trimming: 5 bases; J trimming: 6 bases; junction bases outside the gene matches: 10. The CDR3 spans 15 residues. From germline, CDR1 is LNHNV and CDR2 YYDKDF (reference sequence). The CDR3 DNA is TGTGCCACCAGCCTAGGGGGCACCGGAGGTCAGCCCCAGCATTTT. As protein: CATSLGGTGGQPQHF. Complete variable domain (other parts from reference TRBV15 and TRBJ1-5): DAMVIQNPRYQVTQFGKPVTLSCSQTLNHNVMYWYQQKSSQAPKLLFHYYDKDFNNEADTPDNFQSRRPNTSFCFLDIRSPGLGDTAMYLCATSLGGTGGQPQHFGDGTRLSIL.

The V gene is TRBV27, the J gene TRBJ2-7; 8 nucleotides agree with TRBD1. CDR1 is MNHEY, CDR2 SMNVEV, per germline (reference sequence). The trim removed 4 bases at V and 3 bases at J, leaving 11 bases unmatched. The CDR3 totals 16 residues. DNA of the CDR3: TGTGCCAGCAGTTCCAGATGGACAGGGAAAAACTACGAGCAGTACTTC. It is translated as CASSSRWTGKNYEQYF.

This clone was observed a handful of times. V is TRBV10-2 and J is TRBJ2-3; no reliable D call. Germline loops: CDR1 WSHSY, CDR2 SAAADI. The CDR3 has 14 amino acids. V was cut by 3 bases and J by 6 bases, with 13 bases left in between. CDR3 loop: CASSERISRDTQYF. The CDR3 bases are TGCGCCAGCAGTGAAAGAATTTCGAGGGATACGCAGTATTTT.

The gene calls are TRBV23-1 and TRBJ1-5; weak D call: TRBD1 (5 bases). TRBV23-1 is labeled an ORF, and its function is uncertain. The CDR3 loop spans 15 amino acids. Trimming took off 5 bases at V and 0 bases at J, with 11 bases between the two ends. The CDR3 loop reads CASSDRGLSNQPQHF. The CDR3 nucleotides read TGCGCCAGCAGTGATAGGGGCCTTAGCAATCAGCCCCAGCATTTT.

This clone appeared a few times. This chain joins TRBV18 and TRBJ1-2, with unresolved D. This CDR3 has 14 residues. Per the germline V gene, CDR1 is KGHSH and CDR2 is LQKENI. V was pared by 1 base and J by 6 bases, with 12 bases between. The CDR3 DNA reads as TGTGCCAGCTCACCACAGGGTCCTCCCCATGGCTACACCTTC. It translates to CASSPQGPPHGYTF.

V is TRBV28 and J is TRBJ1-4, with TRBD1 as a possible D gene (5 bases). The CDR3 consists of 19 residues. Germline CDR1 reads MDHEN; CDR2 reads SYDVKM. Deletions cut 5 bases from V and 1 base from J, with 23 bases between. CDR3 protein: CASSTREQAVYLTNEKLFF. In DNA form, the CDR3 reads TGTGCCAGCAGTACTAGGGAACAGGCGGTTTATTTAACTAATGAAAAACTGTTTTTT.

This clone was recorded a few times. CDR3 sequence reads: CASSLSGFYNEQFF. The CDR3 coding sequence is TGTGCCAGCAGCTTAAGCGGTTTCTACAATGAGCAGTTCTTC. The chain employs TRBV11-3 and TRBJ2-1, with D tentatively TRBD2 (5 bases). Between the trimmed V and J ends, which lost 2 bases and 3 bases, there was a span of 8 bases. The germline V gene has CDR1 SGHNT and CDR2 YENEEA. The CDR3 length is 14 residues.

The chain carries TRBV19 and TRBJ1-2, with D maybe TRBD1 (5 bases). Trimming removed 9 bases at V and 6 bases at J, with 17 bases between. Germline V lookup: CDR1 LNHDA, CDR2 SQIVND (reference sequence). This CDR3 region has 13 residues. CDR3 residues: CASSQRGFDGYTF. In DNA form, the CDR3 reads TGTGCCAGCTCCCAAAGGGGTTTCGATGGCTACACCTTC.

The chain combines TRBV28 with TRBJ1-2; D remains unclear. The germline gives CDR1 MDHEN, CDR2 SYDVKM. This CDR3 has 14 residues. V lost 2 bases and J lost 3, with 10 bases in between. Written as DNA, the CDR3 is TGTGCCAGCAGTTTAAGGCGTAATGACTATGGCTACACCTTC. Its translation is CASSLRRNDYGYTF.

The rearrangement links TRBV28 to TRBJ1-4; no definite D call. Germline CDR1 reads MDHEN; CDR2 reads SYDVKM. The CDR3 contains 13 residues. The V gene lost 6 bases and the J gene lost 7 bases, with 12 bases spanning the gap. The chain's CDR3 is CASRAPGTEKLFF. The CDR3, as DNA: TGTGCCAGCAGAGCCCCAGGAACTGAAAAACTGTTTTTT.

This chain links TRBV9 with TRBJ2-1, with a tentative D call TRBD2 (5 bases). The CDR3 sequence is 15 residues long. The V end was cut by 4 bases, the J end by 2 bases, with 13 bases between. Per the germline V gene, CDR1 is SGDLS and CDR2 is YYNGEE. CDR3 amino acids: CASSLQPGTYNEQFF. CDR3 sequence (DNA): TGTGCCAGCAGCCTTCAACCGGGAACCTACAATGAGCAGTTCTTC.

This clone appeared once. CDR3 DNA: TGTGCCAGCTCACCGACAGCCTACGAGCAGTACTTC. It specifies CASSPTAYEQYF. This chain links TRBV18 with TRBJ2-7; maybe TRBD1 (5 bases). Germline V gives CDR1 KGHSH, CDR2 LQKENI. Between the trimmed V and J ends, which lost 3 bases and 2 bases, there was a span of 5 bases. This CDR3 comprises 12 residues.

CDR3 region: CASSPIRTSGIYEQYF. The CDR3 nucleotides read TGTGCCAGCAGCCCCATACGGACTAGCGGAATCTACGAGCAGTACTTC. The chain couples TRBV7-2 to TRBJ2-7; 10 positions agree with TRBD2. The germline V gene encodes CDR1 SGHTA and CDR2 FQGNSA. CDR3 length equals 16 residues. After removal of 5 bases from V and 3 bases from J, the junction contained 10 bases not matched to a gene. Looking up the rest from reference TRBV7-2 and TRBJ2-7 gives the full variable domain: GAGVSQSPSNKVTEKGKDVELRCDPISGHTALYWYRQSLGQGLEFLIYFQGNSAPDKSGLPSDRFSAERTGGSVSTLTIQRTQQEDSAVYLCASSPIRTSGIYEQYFGPGTRLTVT.

This clone was seen once. V gene TRBV27 combines with J gene TRBJ1-5; D unclear. The CDR3 runs 19 residues. V gave up 2 bases and J gave up 0 bases, with 20 bases separating them. Germline V lookup: CDR1 MNHEY, CDR2 SMNVEV (reference sequence). This chain's CDR3 is CASSLIPLPQSFSNQPQHF. The CDR3 DNA is TGTGCCAGCAGTTTAATACCCCTCCCCCAGAGTTTTAGCAATCAGCCCCAGCATTTT.

The CDR3 region has the DNA TGTGCCAGCAGTTTAACCTGGAGCTCCTACAATGAGCAGTTCTTC. Amino acids: CASSLTWSSYNEQFF. The V and J genes are TRBV27 and TRBJ2-1; no definite D call. V was trimmed by 2 bases and J by 0 bases, leaving 8 bases between them. CDR1 is MNHEY and CDR2 is SMNVEV in the germline V gene (reference sequence). This CDR3 spans 15 amino acids.

CDR3 loop: CASRGGTSNEQFF. CDR3 DNA: TGTGCCAGCAGGGGCGGGACAAGCAATGAGCAGTTCTTC. The chain joins TRBV6-1 to TRBJ2-1; possibly TRBD1 or TRBD2 for D (6 bases each). Germline V lookup: CDR1 MNHNS, CDR2 SASEGT. This CDR3 is built from 13 residues. V lost 6 bases and J lost 6, with 12 bases in between.

The rearrangement joins TRBV9 to TRBJ2-3; perhaps D is TRBD1 or TRBD2 (6 bases each). V was shortened by 0 bases and J by 14 bases, with 19 bases between the two germline ends. The CDR3 contains 14 residues. The germline CDR1 and CDR2 sequences are SGDLS and YYNGEE. The CDR3 DNA reads TGTGCCAGCAGCGTAGTCGCCACTGGGGGGACACCGTATTTT. It translates to CASSVVATGGTPYF.

The gene calls are TRBV11-3 and TRBJ2-5, with a weak D call TRBD1 (6 bases). The ends were cut back, 2 bases at V and 4 bases at J, with 11 bases in the middle. CDR3 length: 14 amino acids. Germline-derived CDR1 and CDR2 are SGHNT and YENEEA. The CDR3 spells CASSLTGSGETQYF. CDR3 sequence (DNA): TGTGCCAGCAGCTTAACAGGGAGTGGAGAGACCCAGTACTTC.

The chain carries TRBV27 and TRBJ2-5, with 8 bases lining up with TRBD2. J gave up 5 bases and V 8 bases, and 10 bases lay outside the gene matches. The CDR3 extends over 14 amino acids. CDR1 is MNHEY and CDR2 is SMNVEV in the germline V gene (reference sequence). The CDR3 here is CASGNRGGRETQYF. As DNA, the CDR3 is TGTGCCAGCGGTAACCGGGGGGGGCGGGAGACCCAGTACTTC.

This chain links TRBV11-3 with TRBJ2-2, with a tentative D call TRBD2 (6 bases). CDR1 and CDR2 from the germline V gene are SGHNT and YENEEA. The length of the CDR3 is 15 residues. V was pared by 2 bases and J by 1 base, with 8 bases between. The CDR3 protein is CASSLYGGNTGELFF. CDR3 nucleotides: TGTGCCAGCAGCTTATACGGGGGGAACACCGGGGAGCTGTTTTTT.

The chain couples TRBV5-1 to TRBJ1-1; a possible D gene is TRBD1 (6 bases). The CDR3 sequence is 14 residues long. The germline CDR1 and CDR2 sequences are SGHRS and YFSETQ. The ends were cut back, 6 bases at V and 1 base at J, with 13 bases in the middle. CDR3 loop: CASTSGGPNTEAFF. The CDR3 DNA reads TGCGCCAGCACCAGTGGGGGCCCGAACACTGAAGCTTTCTTT.